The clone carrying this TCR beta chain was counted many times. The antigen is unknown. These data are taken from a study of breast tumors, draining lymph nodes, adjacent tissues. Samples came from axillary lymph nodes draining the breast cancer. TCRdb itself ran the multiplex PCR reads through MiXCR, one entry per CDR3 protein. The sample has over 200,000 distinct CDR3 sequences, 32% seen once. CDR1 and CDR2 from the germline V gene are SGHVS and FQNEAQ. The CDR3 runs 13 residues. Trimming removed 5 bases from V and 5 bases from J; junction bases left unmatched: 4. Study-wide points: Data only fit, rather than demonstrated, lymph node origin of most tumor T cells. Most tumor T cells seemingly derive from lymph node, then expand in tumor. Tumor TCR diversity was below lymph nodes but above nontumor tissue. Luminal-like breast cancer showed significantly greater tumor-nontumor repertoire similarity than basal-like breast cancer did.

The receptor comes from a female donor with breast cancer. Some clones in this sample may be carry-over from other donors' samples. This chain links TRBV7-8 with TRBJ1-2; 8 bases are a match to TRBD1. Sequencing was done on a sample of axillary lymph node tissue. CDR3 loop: CASSPDREYGYTF. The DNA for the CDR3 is TGTGCCAGCAGCCCGGACAGGGAATATGGCTACACCTTC.